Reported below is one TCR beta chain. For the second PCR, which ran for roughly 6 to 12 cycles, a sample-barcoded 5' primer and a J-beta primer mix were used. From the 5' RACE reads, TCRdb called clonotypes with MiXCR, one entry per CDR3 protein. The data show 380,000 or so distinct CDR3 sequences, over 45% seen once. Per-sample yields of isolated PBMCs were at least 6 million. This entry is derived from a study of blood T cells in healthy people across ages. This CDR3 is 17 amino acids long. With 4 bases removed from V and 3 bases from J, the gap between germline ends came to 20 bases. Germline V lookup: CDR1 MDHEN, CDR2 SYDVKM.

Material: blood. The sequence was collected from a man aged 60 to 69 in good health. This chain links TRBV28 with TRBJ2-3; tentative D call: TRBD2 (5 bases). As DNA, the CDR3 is TGTGCCAGCAGTTCACGAGACCAGACTATGGCAACAGATACGCAGTATTTT. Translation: CASSSRDQTMATDTQYF. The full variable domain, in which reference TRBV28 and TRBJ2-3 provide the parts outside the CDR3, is DVKVTQSSRYLVKRTGEKVFLECVQDMDHENMFWYRQDPGLGLRLIYFSYDVKMKEKGDIPEGYSVSREKKERFSLILESASTNQTSMYLCASSSRDQTMATDTQYFGPGTRLTVL.